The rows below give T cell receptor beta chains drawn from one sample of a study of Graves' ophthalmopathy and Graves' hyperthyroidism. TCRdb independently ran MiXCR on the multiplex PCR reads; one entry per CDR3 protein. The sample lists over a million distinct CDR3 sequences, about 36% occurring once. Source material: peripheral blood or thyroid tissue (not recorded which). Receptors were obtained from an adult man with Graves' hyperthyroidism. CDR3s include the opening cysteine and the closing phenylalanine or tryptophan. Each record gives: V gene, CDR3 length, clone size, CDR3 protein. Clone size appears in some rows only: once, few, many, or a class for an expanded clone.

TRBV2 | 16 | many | CASSAYRVHGANVLTF
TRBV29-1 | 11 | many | CSAGTPRVLFF
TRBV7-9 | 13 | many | CASSLYAQETQYF
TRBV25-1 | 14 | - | CASSEGLGLHGYTF
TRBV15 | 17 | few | CATSDPRLAGSTGTQYF
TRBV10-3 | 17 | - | CASSLSGGGYLTLGQYF
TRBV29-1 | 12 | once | CSVVPIAGKLFF
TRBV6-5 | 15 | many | CASSPHGTGSDGYTF
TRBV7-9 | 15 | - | CASSLKTGVGQPQHF
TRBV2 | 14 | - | CASMVNPASYEQYF
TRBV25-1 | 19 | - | CASSESTWSATTGANVLTF
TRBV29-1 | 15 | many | CSVEDWGQGSYEQYF
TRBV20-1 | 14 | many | CSATDRGPIGELFF
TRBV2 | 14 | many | CASRTGTADYEQYF
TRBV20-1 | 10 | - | CSARVGQLFF
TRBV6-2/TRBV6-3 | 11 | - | CASSYPQPQHF
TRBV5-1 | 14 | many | CASSFSGSAYEQYF